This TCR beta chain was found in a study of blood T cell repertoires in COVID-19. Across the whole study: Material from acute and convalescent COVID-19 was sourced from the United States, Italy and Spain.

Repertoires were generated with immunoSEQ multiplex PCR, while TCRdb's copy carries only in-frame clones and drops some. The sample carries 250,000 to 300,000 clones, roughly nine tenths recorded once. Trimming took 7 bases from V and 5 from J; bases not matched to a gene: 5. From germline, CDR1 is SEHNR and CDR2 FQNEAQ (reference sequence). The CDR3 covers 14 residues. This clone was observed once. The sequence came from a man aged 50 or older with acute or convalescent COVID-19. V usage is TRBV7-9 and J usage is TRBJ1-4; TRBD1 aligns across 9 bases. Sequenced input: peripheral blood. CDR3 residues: CASNRDRVNEKLFF. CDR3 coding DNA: TGTGCCAGCAACCGGGACAGGGTAAATGAAAAACTGTTTTTT. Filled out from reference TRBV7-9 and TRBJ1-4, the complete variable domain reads DTGVSQNPRHKITKRGQNVTFRCDPISEHNRLYWYRQTLGQGPEFLTYFQNEAQLEKSRLLSDRFSAERPKGSFSTLEIQRTEQGDSAMYLCASNRDRVNEKLFFGSGTQLSVL.